This entry concerns a single TCR beta chain. Which antigen it targets is not known. No much larger clone exists at a distance of one base, and base qualities are not known. These data belong to a study of cytomegalovirus exposure and HLA in healthy donors (dated by TCRdb to about 2017). Study-wide context: According to an earlier analysis of 450 to 650 of the donors, some 180 million T cells yielded 100 million or so unique TCR beta sequences and 276 Gb of sequence data. To decide whether each TCR beta V gene segment behaved as functional or pseudogenic, an earlier analysis of some 600 of the donors relied on high-throughput TCR beta sequencing. Roughly 320 gigabases of sequencing data and 91 million or so unique TCR sequences made up an early release that covered several hundred HLA-typed donors. Roughly 5 DR-DQ haplotypes were treated as single units for association and clustering because of strong linkage in the cohort. The T cell repertoires of under 700 subjects were profiled by immunosequencing and related to cytomegalovirus serostatus. All discovery cohort repertoires had been generated on a single sequencing platform. Among about 410 genotyped donors of the cohort, an average of approximately 240,000 unique TCR beta nucleotide sequences was sequenced per donor, of which about 19% were non-productive. A later genetic analysis took genome-wide SNP genotypes for about 65% of the roughly 670 donors and used that subset as a discovery cohort. Rather than using new phenotypic data, the later analysis identified candidate immune exposures from TCR beta sequences and from how often those sequences occurred across donors. Both class I and class II loci were covered by HLA typing, at four-digit resolution. The study combined high-throughput TCR immunosequencing, statistical association of individual TCRs with disease status, and machine learning to predict cytomegalovirus infection status. Typing coverage varied by locus: roughly 629-630 donors for A, B, C, DRB1 and DQB1; more than 500 for DQA1; about 600 for DPA1; roughly 470 for DPB1. To study patterns of TCR occurrence, a later analysis re-analyzed previously published TCR beta repertoires from 500 to 850 donors and added high-resolution HLA genotyping. The genetic ancestry cluster associated with self-reported Caucasian donors included over 65% of the roughly 390 genotyped donors. A separate validation cohort of some 130 different subjects was used in addition to the approximately 610-subject first cohort. The study aimed to test whether signatures of past pathogen exposure could be identified by cataloging public T cell receptors. Donor age, sex, ethnicity and CMV serostatus were compiled together with the repertoire data. What the research found in general, with its limitations: Only TCR beta chains were sequenced in this cohort, and the absence of alpha or paired-chain data limited detectable features. The 87-base-pair reads could not distinguish some IMGT-functional V segments, including TRBV6-2 and TRBV6-3, so those segments were excluded. The classifier was reported to diagnose cytomegalovirus status with high specificity and sensitivity in both the original and validation cohorts. In a later analysis, HLA-associated TCR beta chains showed more clonal expansion and lower generation probabilities than non-associated chains that were equally common. Most TCR sequences were seen in very few donors, while some public TCRs were found in many individuals. Because HLA typing was unavailable for some donors at each locus, only the typed subset was used in association tests. According to a later analysis, parvovirus B19, influenza, CMV and Epstein-Barr virus appeared linked to several top co-occurrence clusters. Sequencing depth was assumed to be roughly uniform across donors in the presence/absence analyses, though that assumption may not hold. A few of the identified cytomegalovirus-associated TCR beta chains were confirmed in vitro to be specific for cytomegalovirus antigens. A group of highly shared sequence variants was considered likely to be a technical artifact of the sequencing pipeline. An earlier analysis of 450 to 750 of the donors showed that most TCR beta V segments appeared in productive rearrangements either about 90% or about 30% of the time, which broadly matched IMGT annotations. For the cohort, immune exposure information was limited to CMV serostatus. A later genetic analysis reported fewer N-insertions in productive TCRs among donors in an Asian-associated ancestry cluster than the approximately 670-donor mean. According to a later analysis, TCR association rates differed among HLA loci, with DRB1 alleles showing the most associated TCRs and HLA-C alleles showing the fewest. Correlated functional status among segregating V segments might reflect linkage disequilibrium, but an unknown experimental factor could not be ruled out. A further reported finding was that TCR beta sequences accurately predicted the HLA-A and HLA-B alleles for most subjects in the first cohort. According to a later analysis, most CMV-associated TCR beta chains appeared to be HLA-restricted, and the HLA associations seemed to be driven largely by CMV exposure. About 17 rarely observed V segments, including chromosome 9 orphons, were excluded from the earlier analysis of some 590 of the donors because counts were too low. According to the authors, the approach could potentially be generalized to other disease states and immunological phenotypes. In a later genetic analysis, a missense DCLRE1C variant was associated with V-gene and J-gene trimming of TCR beta chains, and the association was replicated in an independent cohort. Specific HLA alleles were associated with roughly 16,000 TCR beta sequences at a false discovery rate of 0.05 in a later analysis. A total of fewer than 200 TCR beta chains were listed by the study as associated with cytomegalovirus. Strong co-occurrence of HLA alleles, especially DR and DQ, made assigning TCR associations to individual alleles difficult.

The cohort comprised 710 or so healthy bone marrow donors. At the time of sampling, every cohort member was nominally healthy, though immune exposures that went unrecorded were likely present. The donor tested CMV seronegative, placing the donor among the 350 or so seronegative members of the cohort. A peripheral blood sample was collected from each donor, and TCR beta sequencing was performed on peripheral blood mononuclear cells. The Qiagen DNeasy Blood Extraction Kit was used to extract genomic DNA from the blood cell samples. The junction carries 14 bases between V and J, which are trimmed by 4 bases and 7 bases respectively. CDR3 length: 14 amino acids, cysteine to phenylalanine. Only the CDR3 portion is preserved as DNA: 42 bases, with reading frame beginning at the first base. For CDR1 and CDR2, the germline V gene (reference sequence) lists SGHAT and FQDESV. The library was built by means of the immunoSEQ multiplex PCR assay. For the multiplex PCR, a mixture combining 60 forward primers for TCR Vbeta segments and 13 reverse primers for TCR Jbeta segments was used. The CDR3 region of rearranged TCR beta genes was amplified from genomic DNA with a multiplex PCR assay. The amplified TCR beta libraries were sequenced on the Illumina HiSeq System as 87-base-pair reads. On the study's bioinformatics: In a later analysis, 80 million or so unique TCR beta chains were counted across the roughly 670 repertoires, and roughly 10 million of these chains were shared by at least two donors. A nearest-neighbor algorithm error-corrected the raw reads and collapsed the reads into unique sequences, merging closely related sequences to remove PCR and sequencing errors. To assign V, D and J gene segments, CDR3 sequences were aligned to IMGT reference sequences. For a sequence to be retained, at least a six-nucleotide match to both a V gene segment and a J gene segment was required. A rearrangement was called productive if the CDR3 had no stop codons and remained in frame with V and J, and every other rearrangement was called non-productive. CDR3 was defined according to IMGT convention as the region running from the second conserved V-encoded cysteine to the conserved J-encoded phenylalanine. The earlier analysis of 500 to 600 of the donors excluded sequences that lacked an unambiguous match to a single V gene segment. An earlier analysis of 500 to 700 of the donors classified V segments as functional when productive rearrangements were above 56.7% and as segregating when the standard deviation between donors was above 5%. To diagnose cytomegalovirus status from the catalog of TCR beta chain sequences, a statistical classification framework was built. In a later analysis, TCR nucleotide sequences were compared against IMGT/GENE-DB human TR gene sequences so that V and J genes could be assigned. A later analysis assigned CDR3 sequences and most-parsimonious VDJ recombination scenarios with the TCRdist pipeline. In a later analysis, every TCR beta chain was defined by the combination of its CDR3 amino acid sequence and its V-gene family, and reads without a unique V-gene family were dropped. To address suspected cross-contamination and a sequencing artifact, a later analysis removed 550 to 750 highly shared, low-generation-probability nucleotide sequences. For each public chain, a later analysis derived a clonal expansion index from normalized ranks of inferred template counts within each repertoire. In a later analysis, generation probabilities were computed with a VDJ recombination model fitted to out-of-frame rearrangements, and the resulting probabilities were checked against IGoR. In a later analysis, TCR-TCR, TCR-HLA and TCR-CMV co-occurrence was scored with hypergeometric tests, and a repertoire-size bias correction was applied to TCR pairs. In a later analysis, false discovery rates were estimated by permuting HLA or CMV assignments 20 times. In a later analysis, co-occurring TCRs were grouped with DBSCAN, and TCRdist sequence similarity was added when clustering was performed within HLA-allele-positive subsets. Co-occurrence clustering excluded repertoires with fewer than 30,000 or more than 120,000 public chains, plus five with anomalous nucleotide sharing. The immuneACCESS repertoire file appears here via TCRdb, limited to in-frame rearrangements. These files lack a portion of the clones; in checked studies, under half of the deficit traces to unresolved V genes, and the cause of the others is not known. V, J and clone size are those of that table, while D and trimming were read from the DNA. The sample table shows 150,000 or so clones, and about 73% are seen once. The ten largest make up approximately 3% of the sample.

Sequenced: PBMCs. This receptor was obtained from a woman in her forties in good health and CMV-seronegative. Recombination linked TRBV11-1 to TRBJ2-1; tentative D gene TRBD1, with 5 bases matching. The DNA is TGTGCCAGCAGCTATCAGGGATTGAGAAATGAGCAGTTCTTC. Its protein is CASSYQGLRNEQFF.